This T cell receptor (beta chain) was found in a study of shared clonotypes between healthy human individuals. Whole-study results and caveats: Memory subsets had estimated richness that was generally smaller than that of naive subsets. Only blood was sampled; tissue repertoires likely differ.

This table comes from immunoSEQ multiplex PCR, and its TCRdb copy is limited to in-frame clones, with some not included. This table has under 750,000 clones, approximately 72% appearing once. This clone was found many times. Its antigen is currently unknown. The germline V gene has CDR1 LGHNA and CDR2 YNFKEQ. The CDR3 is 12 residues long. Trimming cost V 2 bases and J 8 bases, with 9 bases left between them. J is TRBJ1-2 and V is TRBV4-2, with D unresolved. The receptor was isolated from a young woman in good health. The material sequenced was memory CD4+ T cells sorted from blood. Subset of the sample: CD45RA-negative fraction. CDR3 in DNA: TGTGCCAGCAGCCAACCAACGGGGGGCTACACCTTC. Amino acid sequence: CASSQPTGGYTF.